Below are 3 T cell receptor beta chains sequenced from a single sample in a study of cytomegalovirus exposure and HLA in healthy donors. Primers: 60 Vbeta forward and 13 Jbeta reverse. Generated by immunoSEQ multiplex PCR, the TCRdb table keeps only in-frame clones and is missing some. The sample consists of under 40,000 clones, 81% of them appearing once. Source material: PBMCs. These receptors were collected from a woman between 40 and 50 years old in good health and CMV-seronegative.

This clone was observed once. The chain recombines TRBV27 with TRBJ1-5; D is perhaps TRBD1 (5 bases). Germline V gene sequence: CDR1 MNHEY, CDR2 SMNVEV (reference sequence). The ends were cut back, 2 bases at V and 2 bases at J, with 10 bases in the middle. This CDR3 comprises 15 residues. The chain's CDR3 is CASSLGGGGNQPQHF. In DNA form, the CDR3 reads TGTGCCAGCAGTTTAGGCGGGGGAGGCAATCAGCCCCAGCATTTT.

The chain employs TRBV5-4 and TRBJ2-3; 9 bases fit TRBD2. CDR1 is SGHNT and CDR2 is YYREEE in the germline V gene (reference sequence). This CDR3 has 15 residues. The junction had 6 bases not matched to a gene; V was cut back by 7 bases and J by 0 bases. CDR3 protein: CASSGAGGSTDTQYF. CDR3 coding DNA: TGTGCCAGCTCCGGGGCGGGGGGGAGCACAGATACGCAGTATTTT.

This sequence joins TRBV4-2 and TRBJ2-2, with D uncertain. Germline CDR1 LGHNA, CDR2 YNFKEQ. The V gene lost 1 base and the J gene lost 5 bases, with 8 bases spanning the gap. The CDR3 has 14 residues. The CDR3 sequence is CASSQGEVTGELFF. Here the CDR3 DNA reads TGTGCCAGCAGCCAAGGCGAAGTAACCGGGGAGCTGTTTTTT.